This T cell receptor beta chain appears in the sequencing data of a study of cytomegalovirus exposure and HLA in healthy donors. Points from the study as a whole: It has been reported that TCR beta sequences accurately predicted the HLA-A and HLA-B alleles of most subjects.

About this clone itself: The antigen is unknown.

60 Vbeta and 13 Jbeta primers were used in PCR. The repertoire was sequenced with immunoSEQ multiplex PCR; TCRdb's copy has only in-frame clones and lacks some. The repertoire includes around 130,000 clones, over 70% of them detected once, and about 1.8% sits in the top ten. Trimming took 4 bases from V and 1 from J; bases not matched to a gene: 5. Germline V gene lookup returns CDR1 MDHEN and CDR2 SYDVKM. The CDR3 extends over 16 amino acids. V is TRBV28 and J is TRBJ2-3, with 10 bases matching TRBD2. The sequenced sample consisted of PBMCs. This clonotype was sampled from a middle-aged woman in good health and CMV-seronegative. The CDR3 loop is CASSSLAGGGTDTQYF. In DNA form, the CDR3 reads TGTGCCAGCAGTTCATTAGCGGGAGGCGGCACAGATACGCAGTATTTT. The variable domain in full, with the rest retrieved from reference TRBV28 and TRBJ2-3, is DVKVTQSSRYLVKRTGEKVFLECVQDMDHENMFWYRQDPGLGLRLIYFSYDVKMKEKGDIPEGYSVSREKKERFSLILESASTNQTSMYLCASSSLAGGGTDTQYFGPGTRLTVL.